This TCR beta chain was observed in a study of T cells after yellow fever vaccination. Study background: In the case of low-cell-number fractions, SMART-Seq v4 Ultra Low Input was used for preparation.

Study-level results: Subsequent to the booster, the majority of primary-vaccination clones reappeared (96% CD4, approximately 90% CD8). A weaker but faster secondary response was observed, peaking on day 5 versus 15.

This clonotype was picked up a small number of times. Its antigen is not known. The authors made TCR cDNA by 5'RACE template switching, adding a universal primer site and UMIs. TCRdb independently ran MiXCR on the 5' RACE reads; one entry per CDR3 protein. The sample yields a few hundred thousand distinct CDR3 sequences, over 10% seen once. The source is a man aged 30 to 39 who received the YFV17D yellow fever vaccine. This specimen consisted of CD4+ T cells sorted from PBMCs, obtained 45 days after the yellow fever booster vaccination.

The CDR3 DNA reads as TGTGCCACCCAAGAGAAGGACAGCTTAAACTTAGCGAACACCGGGGAGCTGTTTTTT. Translation gives CATQEKDSLNLANTGELFF. The chain employs TRBV24-1 and TRBJ2-2, with D tentatively TRBD1 (6 bases). Per the germline V gene, CDR1 is KGHDR and CDR2 is SFDVKD. This CDR3 comprises 19 residues. Trimming stripped 9 bases from V and 0 bases from J, with 25 bases between.